Reported below is one T cell receptor beta chain. Compared with the rest of its sample, this clonotype is medium-sized (0.01 to 0.1%). Its antigen specificity is not known. No quality values exist for individual bases; no much larger clone is one base distant. The CDR3 contains 15 residues, cysteine and phenylalanine counted. The read is trimmed to its CDR3 DNA, 45 bases read in frame from base 1. V loses 1 base, J loses 4 bases, and the germline ends lie 13 bases apart. The TCR beta CDR3 region was amplified with a multiplex PCR system, in which a first round of 9 to 10 cycles was run using 32 V-gene forward and 13 J-gene reverse primers. A QIAGEN Multiplex PCR Kit was used for first-round PCR, and the primer sequences were filed in Chinese patent CN105087789A. Illumina universal primers were attached in a second round of PCR run with the Phusion High-Fidelity PCR Kit. TCR libraries were paired-end sequenced at 151 bp read length on the Illumina HiSeq X Ten platform. In the source study's methods: Reads without multiplex PCR primers were removed using Cutadapt, read pairs were merged using PEAR, and CDR3 regions were called using MiXCR with default settings. Repertoire diversity used Shannon entropy, and clonality was computed as one minus Shannon entropy divided by ln of productive unique sequence count. Clonotypes at a frequency of at least 0.5% were defined as dominant or high-frequency T-cell clones. TCRdb reprocessing: public reads trimmed at Q25 with fastp, clones called with MiXCR, in-frame beta chains kept. All rows with the same CDR3 protein become a single entry with the most common DNA and genes. The V and J calls come from TCRdb's annotation, not from the publication. The sample records more than 10,000 distinct CDR3 sequences, about 20% of which are singletons. Around 4.3% of the sample belongs to the ten largest clones.

The sample is drawn from a study of immune heterogeneity within non-small cell lung tumors (dated by TCRdb to 2016 to 2019). About the investigation overall: By histology, the tumors included some ten non-squamous carcinomas, a handful of squamous cell carcinomas and 1 tumor not otherwise specified. For mutant peptides 8 to 11 amino acids long, netMHCpan-3.0 predicted neoantigen binding to the HLA alleles of each patient. TCR repertoire analysis included under 60 tumor loci from under 19 patients, whereas transcriptome data included only about 48 loci from around eleven patients. The study combined whole-exome sequencing, RNA-seq and TCR beta repertoire sequencing of multiple spatially distinct regions from each NSCLC tumor to examine intratumoral immune heterogeneity.

Overall results and qualifications from the work: A statistically significant but moderate positive correlation (R approximately 0.34) was observed between local T-cell repertoire clonality and local tumor mutational burden. Within a patient, identical dominant CDR3B clonotypes were found to recur across loci, yet unique high-frequency clones were also harbored in different tumor locations. High-frequency TCR beta clonotypes were found to be largely distinct between individual patients.

The TCR template was genomic DNA extracted from bulk tumor tissue, and 600 ng of gDNA was amplified for each sample. During surgery, several biopsies were collected from each primary tumor and placed as far from one another as possible within the tumor mass. The study cohort was described as untreated and was composed of newly diagnosed NSCLC cases undergoing curative surgery. The samples came from under 17 patients with newly diagnosed non-small cell lung cancer who were having surgery intended to be curative. Resected tumor masses were reviewed by two independent pathologists. Only high-quality DNA and RNA samples were carried forward to sequencing.

The sequence came from a man between 60 and 75 years old with non-small cell lung cancer. The sequencing input was lung tumor tissue. The chain was built from TRBV12-3 or TRBV12-4 and TRBJ1-2; the D gene is perhaps TRBD1, on 6 matching bases. The nucleotide sequence is given as TGTGCCAGCAGTTTAGTACAGGGTGGTGGCTATGGCTACACCTTC. Translated, it gives CASSLVQGGGYGYTF.